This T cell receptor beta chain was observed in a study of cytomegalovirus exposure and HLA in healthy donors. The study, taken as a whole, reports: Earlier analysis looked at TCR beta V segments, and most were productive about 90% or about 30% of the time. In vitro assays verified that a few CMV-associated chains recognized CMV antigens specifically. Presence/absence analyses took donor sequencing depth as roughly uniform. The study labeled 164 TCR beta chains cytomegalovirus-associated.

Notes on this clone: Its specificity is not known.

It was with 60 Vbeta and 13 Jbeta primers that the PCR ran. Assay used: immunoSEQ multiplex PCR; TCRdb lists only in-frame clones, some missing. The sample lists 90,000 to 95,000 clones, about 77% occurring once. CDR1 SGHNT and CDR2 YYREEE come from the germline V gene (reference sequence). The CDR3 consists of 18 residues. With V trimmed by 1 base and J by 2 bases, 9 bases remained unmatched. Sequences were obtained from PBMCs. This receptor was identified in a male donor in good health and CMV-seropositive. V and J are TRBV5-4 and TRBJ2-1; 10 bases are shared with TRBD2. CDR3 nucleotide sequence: TGTGCCAGCAGCTTGAGGTCTAGCGGGAGAAGGCCCTACAATGAGCAGTTCTTC. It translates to CASSLRSSGRRPYNEQFF.